This T cell receptor beta chain was sequenced in a study of regulatory T cells in long-lasting Graves disease. This sample's time point: newly diagnosed GD, antithyroid drugs for less than 3 months. RNA isolated from PBMCs was used to make the TCR library. There are 14 residues in the CDR3. V shed 3 bases, J shed 7 bases, and the junction held 0 bases outside the gene matches. Both iRepertoire HTBI primers and Arm-PCR of CDR3 regions were used to build the TCR beta libraries. TCRdb ran MiXCR on the multiplex PCR reads and lists one entry per CDR3 protein. Among about 540,000 distinct CDR3 sequences listed, roughly 12% were seen once. This clonotype was seen at least ten times. No antigen is known for it. Study findings and constraints: Gene preferences differed: TRBV28, TRBJ1-2, TRBJ2-5 in persistent cases.

The same specimen was also included in a second study, on T cells in Graves' hyperthyroidism and ophthalmopathy.

The gene calls are TRBV12-3 or TRBV12-4 and TRBJ2-1, with 13 bases lining up with TRBD2. This sequence originates from a man under 40 with Graves disease. Sequenced material: peripheral blood mononuclear cells (PBMCs), taken at new diagnosis, from a patient treated with antithyroid drugs. CDR3 loop: CASSLTSGRNEQFF. The DNA of the CDR3 is TGTGCCAGCAGTTTGACTAGCGGGAGGAATGAGCAGTTCTTC.